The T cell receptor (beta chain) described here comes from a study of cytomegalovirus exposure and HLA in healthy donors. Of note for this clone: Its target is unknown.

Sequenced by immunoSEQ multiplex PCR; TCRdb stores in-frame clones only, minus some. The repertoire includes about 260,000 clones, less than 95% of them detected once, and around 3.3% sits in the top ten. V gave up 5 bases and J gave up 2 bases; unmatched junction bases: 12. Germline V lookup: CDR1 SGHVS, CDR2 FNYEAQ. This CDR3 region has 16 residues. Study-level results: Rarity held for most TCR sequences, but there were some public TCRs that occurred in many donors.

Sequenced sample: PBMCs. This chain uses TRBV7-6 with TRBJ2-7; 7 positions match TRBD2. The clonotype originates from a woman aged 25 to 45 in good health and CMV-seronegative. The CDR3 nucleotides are TGTGCCAGCAGCCCATCAGTGGGAGGGCAGACCTACGAGCAGTACTTC. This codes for CASSPSVGGQTYEQYF.